One and the same sample provided the 29 T cell receptor beta chains below, sequenced in a study of blood T cell repertoires in COVID-19. Clones were sequenced by immunoSEQ multiplex PCR, and TCRdb holds only the in-frame ones, with some missing. This sample has 150,000 or so clones, with approximately 80% found just once. Sample: peripheral blood. The receptors derive from a woman aged 60 to 75 with COVID-19, enrolled during active disease.

The chain has TRBV18 and TRBJ1-2; TRBD1 might be the D (6 bases). Trimming cost V 2 bases and J 2 bases, with 15 bases left between them. Germline-derived CDR1 and CDR2 are KGHSH and LQKENI. The CDR3 runs 16 residues. CDR3 sequence: CASSPFTLRGNYGYTF. The DNA for the CDR3 is TGTGCCAGCTCACCATTCACCCTTAGGGGGAACTATGGCTACACCTTC.

This chain connects TRBV9 to TRBJ1-1; 7 bases are shared with TRBD1. J lost 4 bases, V lost 0 bases, and 3 bases had no gene match. This CDR3 has 14 amino acids. CDR1 is SGDLS and CDR2 is YYNGEE in the germline V gene. CDR3 protein: CASSVGTGGTEAFF. DNA for the CDR3: TGTGCCAGCAGCGTAGGGACAGGAGGCACTGAAGCTTTCTTT.

The genes are TRBV5-1 and TRBJ2-2, with 7 bases aligning to TRBD1. Germline CDR1 SGHRS, CDR2 YFSETQ. This CDR3 region has 15 residues. With 6 bases clipped from V and 3 bases from J, the junction kept 8 bases outside the gene matches. The DNA for the CDR3 is TGCGCCAGCACTTCCGCCACAGGGGACACCGGGGAGCTGTTTTTT. It codes for CASTSATGDTGELFF.

The chain uses TRBV6-1 and TRBJ1-1, with 7 positions matching TRBD1. V lost 2 bases, J lost 4 bases, and 10 bases stayed unmatched. Germline V gives CDR1 MNHNS, CDR2 SASEGT. There are 16 residues in the CDR3. The DNA for the CDR3 is TGTGCCAGCAGTGAATTGACAGGGCTTGCCGGCACTGAAGCTTTCTTT. Encoded protein: CASSELTGLAGTEAFF.

This chain uses TRBV30 with TRBJ2-7, with D perhaps TRBD2 (6 bases). Germline assignment: CDR1 GTSNPN and CDR2 SVGIG (reference sequence). Deletions cut 4 bases from V and 0 bases from J, with 16 bases between. The CDR3 runs to 15 residues. The DNA of the CDR3 is TGTGCCTGGACCCCCTCGGGAGCCTACTCCTACGAGCAGTACGTC. This sequence encodes CAWTPSGAYSYEQYV.

The chain joins TRBV5-6 to TRBJ1-6; maybe TRBD1 (6 bases). The CDR3 is 16 residues long. From germline, CDR1 is SGHDT and CDR2 YYEEEE. V was trimmed by 4 bases and J by 7 bases, leaving 18 bases between them. DNA for the CDR3: TGTGCCAGCAGCCCCCCTGGGGGGGACACCAATTCACCCCTCCACTTT. Its translation is CASSPPGGDTNSPLHF.

The V gene is TRBV25-1, the J gene TRBJ1-3; TRBD1 aligns across 9 bases. Germline lookup yields CDR1 MGHDK and CDR2 SYGVNS. The CDR3 is 15 amino acids. V lost 6 bases to trimming and J lost 1 base; unmatched junction nucleotides: 4. In nucleotides, the CDR3 is TGTGCCAGCAGCCTACAGGGGGCATCTGGAAACACCATATATTTT. Encoded protein: CASSLQGASGNTIYF.

This rearrangement joins TRBV12-5 to TRBJ1-2, with 7 bases matching TRBD1. Germline V gene data show CDR1 as LGHNT and CDR2 as FRNRAP. J was trimmed by 4 bases and V by 6 bases; bases with no gene match: 5. The CDR3 runs 13 residues. The chain's CDR3 is CASGATGFYGYTF. As DNA, the CDR3 is TGTGCTAGTGGGGCGACAGGGTTCTATGGCTACACCTTC.

V is TRBV9 and J is TRBJ1-6, with 9 bases lining up with TRBD1. Losses at the gene ends were 7 bases for V and 4 bases for J; bases not matched to a gene: 9. CDR1 and CDR2 from the germline V gene are SGDLS and YYNGEE. There are 16 residues in the CDR3. For the CDR3, the DNA is TGTGCCAGCCAGGGACAGGGCCCCTCTTATAATTCACCCCTCCACTTT. The encoded protein is CASQGQGPSYNSPLHF.

This clone has ten or more counts. One end of the junction does not line up with germline, which may come from a read error. The CDR3: CASSLEGTLRLF. The CDR3 bases are TGTGCCAGCAGCTTAGAAGGGACACTTCGCCTGTTT. The chain recombines TRBV7-9 with TRBJ1-1, with D maybe TRBD1 (6 bases). This CDR3 region has 12 residues. Germline V gives CDR1 SEHNR, CDR2 FQNEAQ (reference sequence).

V and J are TRBV10-3 and TRBJ1-1; no definite D call. Between the trimmed V and J ends, which lost 0 bases and 5 bases, there was a span of 10 bases. The V gene's germline CDR1 is ENHRY and CDR2 SYGVKD. The CDR3 has 14 residues. CDR3 sequence: CAISESVGGTEAFF. Here the CDR3 DNA reads TGTGCCATCAGTGAGTCGGTGGGAGGGACTGAAGCTTTCTTT.

V gene TRBV25-1 combines with J gene TRBJ2-3; D may be TRBD2 (5 bases). This CDR3 is built from 14 residues. The V gene's germline CDR1 is MGHDK and CDR2 SYGVNS. Trimming left V 4 bases short and J 2 bases short, with 10 bases between. CDR3 loop: CASSAAVITDTQYF. CDR3 bases: TGTGCCAGCAGTGCAGCGGTTATCACAGATACGCAGTATTTT.

The chain carries TRBV12-3 or TRBV12-4 and TRBJ1-2; the match to TRBD1 covers 10 bases. CDR3 length: 13 amino acids. V lost 5 bases and J lost 5; bases outside the gene matches: 2. The CDR3 nucleotides read TGTGCCAGCAGTCGGACAGGGGGGTATGGCTACACCTTC. Translation: CASSRTGGYGYTF.

Relative to its sample, this clone is medium-sized. V is TRBV19 and J is TRBJ2-7; 7 nucleotides align to TRBD2. The V gene end was trimmed by 3 bases and the J gene end by 7 bases; junction bases not matched to a gene: 6. Germline V CDR1 and CDR2: LNHDA, SQIVND (reference sequence). The CDR3 spans 13 residues. The CDR3 loop reads CASSMGGSLEQYF. CDR3 sequence (DNA): TGTGCCAGTAGTATGGGAGGGAGCTTGGAGCAGTACTTC.

The genes are TRBV7-8 and TRBJ1-1; D uncertain. CDR1 SGHVS and CDR2 FQNEAQ come from the germline V gene. Trimming left V 3 bases short and J 0 bases short, with 8 bases between. CDR3 length equals 14 residues. CDR3 loop: CASSFRDMNTEAFF. CDR3 bases: TGTGCCAGCAGCTTCCGGGATATGAACACTGAAGCTTTCTTT.

The rearrangement uses TRBV6-5 and TRBJ1-2; TRBD1 is a possible D gene (6 bases). Germline V gives CDR1 MNHEY, CDR2 SVGAGI. V gave up 5 bases and J gave up 7 bases, with 20 bases separating them. The CDR3 has 15 residues. CDR3 in DNA: TGTGCCAGCAGTCTCGGAACCACAGGGAAGGTTGGCTACACCTTC. Its protein product is CASSLGTTGKVGYTF.

Concerning this clone: This sample includes further DNA sequences coding for the same CDR3. The CDR3 sequence is CASSVDRGGNQPQHF. The CDR3 bases are TGTGCCAGTAGTGTCGACAGGGGTGGCAATCAGCCCCAGCATTTT. V is TRBV19 and J is TRBJ1-5; 8 bases agree with TRBD1. Germline CDR1 and CDR2: LNHDA and SQIVND (reference sequence). The CDR3 length is 15 residues. Trimming cost V 5 bases and J 2 bases; bases outside gene matches: 5.

This sequence joins TRBV7-8 and TRBJ1-2; TRBD1 matches 8 bases. Unmatched junction bases numbered 4, after V lost 1 base and J lost 6 bases. The CDR3 contains 14 residues. Germline V gene data show CDR1 as SGHVS and CDR2 as FQNEAQ. The CDR3 loop is CASSLVQGGHGYTF. In nucleotides, the CDR3 is TGTGCCAGCAGCTTAGTACAGGGGGGGCATGGCTACACCTTC.

This clone was observed at least ten times. J is TRBJ2-2 and V is TRBV5-1, with D tentatively TRBD1 (6 bases). This CDR3 is built from 14 residues. Trimming took off 2 bases at V and 6 bases at J, with 11 bases between the two ends. Germline values: CDR1 SGHRS, CDR2 YFSETQ. CDR3: CASSFLQGSGELFF. The CDR3 DNA follows: TGCGCCAGCAGCTTTTTACAGGGTTCCGGGGAGCTGTTTTTT.

This sequence joins TRBV5-1 and TRBJ1-4; D uncertain. The germline V and J ends were trimmed by 2 bases and 4 bases, with 9 bases remaining between them. Germline V gene data show CDR1 as SGHRS and CDR2 as YFSETQ. This CDR3 spans 14 amino acids. The CDR3 DNA follows: TGCGCCAGCAGCTTCTCGGTCCGTAATGAAAAACTGTTTTTT. Protein: CASSFSVRNEKLFF.

The rearrangement links TRBV15 to TRBJ1-2; no reliable D call. CDR3 size: 15 residues. The germline CDR1 and CDR2 sequences are LNHNV and YYDKDF (reference sequence). The V gene lost 2 bases and the J gene lost 3 bases, with 13 bases spanning the gap. DNA of the CDR3: TGTGCCACCAGCAGACAGCAGGCCCTATACTATGGCTACACCTTC. Amino acids: CATSRQQALYYGYTF.

This rearrangement joins TRBV6-5 to TRBJ2-4; D is uncertain. Germline V gene sequence: CDR1 MNHEY, CDR2 SVGAGI. This CDR3 is 13 amino acids long. V shed 2 bases and J shed 7 bases, with 9 bases lying between them. In DNA form, the CDR3 reads TGTGCCAGCAGTTACACGACGAGGAACATTCAGTACTTC. Protein product: CASSYTTRNIQYF.

This clone is a singleton in its sample. This sequence joins TRBV7-3 and TRBJ1-6; the D is unclear. The length of the CDR3 is 14 residues. V was cut by 2 bases and J by 5 bases, with 7 bases left in between. The germline V gene encodes CDR1 SGHTA and CDR2 FQGTGA. The CDR3 is CASSLGSNNSPLHF. The CDR3 coding sequence is TGTGCCAGCAGCTTAGGCAGTAATAATTCACCCCTCCACTTT.

The chain employs TRBV29-1 and TRBJ1-4; D may be TRBD1 (6 bases). This CDR3 comprises 14 residues. With 7 bases removed from V and 3 bases from J, the gap between germline ends came to 15 bases. Germline V lookup: CDR1 SQVTM, CDR2 ANQGSEA. The CDR3 region is CSARWGTSNEKLFF. CDR3 nucleotides: TGCAGCGCCCGGTGGGGGACATCTAATGAAAAACTGTTTTTT. Variable domain in full (rest from reference TRBV29-1 and TRBJ1-4): SAVISQKPSRDICQRGTSLTIQCQVDSQVTMMFWYRQQPGQSLTLIATANQGSEATYESGFVIDKFPISRPNLTFSTLTVSNMSPEDSSIYLCSARWGTSNEKLFFGSGTQLSVL.

J is TRBJ2-1 and V is TRBV19; D is perhaps TRBD2 (6 bases). Germline V gene data show CDR1 as LNHDA and CDR2 as SQIVND (reference sequence). The CDR3 has 15 amino acids. The V end was cut by 7 bases, the J end by 5 bases, with 18 bases between. As DNA, the CDR3 is TGTGCCAGTATCCCCACTCGGGGGTCCCACAATGAGCAGTTCTTC. This translates into CASIPTRGSHNEQFF.

This rearrangement joins TRBV12-3 or TRBV12-4 to TRBJ2-7; tentative D call: TRBD1 (6 bases). V lost 4 bases to trimming and J lost 5 bases, with 9 bases between them. The CDR3 length is 12 residues. This CDR3 is CASSSTGNEQYF. DNA of the CDR3: TGTGCCAGCAGTTCTACAGGGAACGAGCAGTACTTC.

This rearrangement joins TRBV5-1 to TRBJ1-2, with 12 bases matching TRBD1. Per the germline V gene, CDR1 is SGHRS and CDR2 is YFSETQ. The J segment lost 2 bases and the V segment lost 4 bases, leaving 3 bases of the junction unmatched. The CDR3 runs 15 residues. The CDR3 nucleotides read TGCGCCAGCAGCCTCGGGACAGGGGGCAACTATGGCTACACCTTC. Its translation: CASSLGTGGNYGYTF.

The V gene is TRBV2, the J gene TRBJ2-2, with 11 bases fitting TRBD2. The CDR3 sequence is 15 residues long. Germline V lookup: CDR1 SNHLY, CDR2 FYNNEI. The J segment lost 5 bases and the V segment lost 7 bases, leaving 6 bases of the junction unmatched. CDR3 bases: TGTGCCAGCACGTCTAGCGGGAGGTCGACCGGGGAGCTGTTTTTT. This gives the protein CASTSSGRSTGELFF.

The V gene is TRBV19, the J gene TRBJ1-3, with D unclear. Looked up from germline, CDR1 is LNHDA and CDR2 is SQIVND (reference sequence). The V end lost 1 base, the J end lost 8 bases, and 18 bases lay between the germline ends. The CDR3 covers 16 residues. In nucleotides, the CDR3 is TGTGCCAGTAGTATAGCTGTCAGTGGGCCCGGTTACACCATATATTTT. Protein product: CASSIAVSGPGYTIYF.